This entry lists 21 T cell receptor beta chains sequenced from one sample in a study of PD-1 blockade in classical Hodgkin lymphoma. Documented time point: cycle 4 day 1 (C4D1), after five to seven weeks of nivolumab. With no exception, relapse followed autologous stem cell transplantation in all patients, and brentuximab vedotin exposure varied. The assay was immunoSEQ multiplex PCR, and TCRdb's table has in-frame clones only and misses some. The sample yields some 45,000 clones, about 77% seen once. The sequenced sample was peripheral blood mononuclear cells (PBMCs), obtained before the fourth cycle of nivolumab. The origin of the receptors is a human donor with classical Hodgkin lymphoma.

Comment on this clone: Sequence at one end of the junction differs from germline and may be a read error. V usage is TRBV7-9 and J usage is TRBJ1-4; D is possibly TRBD1 (6 bases). The CDR3 is made up of 14 amino acids. Per the germline V gene, CDR1 is SEHNR and CDR2 is FQNEAQ (reference sequence). CDR3 DNA: TGTGCCAGCAGCTCTAACACAGGGTTTGAAAATCTGTTTTTT. Translation gives CASSSNTGFENLFF.

The chain uses TRBV28 and TRBJ1-2; 8 bases match TRBD1. The length of the CDR3 is 15 residues. After removal of 6 bases from V and 2 bases from J, the junction contained 8 bases not matched to a gene. CDR1 MDHEN and CDR2 SYDVKM come from the germline V gene. The CDR3 sequence is CASSPGTGWNYGYTF. As DNA, the CDR3 is TGTGCCAGCAGCCCCGGGACAGGCTGGAACTATGGCTACACCTTC.

The chain's CDR3 is CASSLRWNVFF. CDR3 bases: TGTGCCAGTAGCCTAAGGTGGAATGTGTTTTTT. This chain connects TRBV19 to TRBJ1-4; D is unresolved. The CDR3 covers 11 residues. Trimming took 6 bases from V and 15 from J, leaving 14 bases between them. Germline V lookup: CDR1 LNHDA, CDR2 SQIVND (reference sequence). Supplemented by reference TRBV19 and TRBJ1-4, the full variable domain reads DGGITQSPKYLFRKEGQNVTLSCEQNLNHDAMYWYRQDPGQGLRLIYYSQIVNDFQKGDIAEGYSVSREKKESFPLTVTSAQKNPTAFYLCASSLRWNVFFGSGTQLSVL.

This chain links TRBV2 with TRBJ1-1; 7 bases line up with TRBD1. V lost 6 bases and J lost 0; bases outside the gene matches: 4. Germline CDR1 and CDR2: SNHLY and FYNNEI. The CDR3 is 14 residues long. CDR3 nucleotides: TGTGCCAGCAGGGGGACAGTCTTGAACACTGAAGCTTTCTTT. Translating gives CASRGTVLNTEAFF.

The gene calls are TRBV4-3 and TRBJ2-3; 13 bases map to TRBD2. The CDR3 runs to 19 residues. V lost 0 bases and J lost 0; bases outside the gene matches: 6. Germline V gene lookup returns CDR1 LGHNA and CDR2 YSLEER. The CDR3 sequence: CASSQELAGGSFSTDTQYF. As DNA, the CDR3 is TGCGCCAGCAGCCAAGAACTAGCGGGGGGGTCGTTTAGCACAGATACGCAGTATTTT.

V usage is TRBV28 and J usage is TRBJ1-2; tentatively, D is TRBD1 (6 bases). Per germline, CDR1 MDHEN and CDR2 SYDVKM. Trimming took 3 bases from V and 4 from J, leaving 18 bases between them. CDR3 length equals 16 residues. The CDR3 is CASSLATGPTLYGYTF. In DNA, the CDR3 is TGTGCCAGCAGTTTGGCGACAGGTCCGACGCTCTATGGCTACACCTTC.

This clone was detected a few times. This sequence joins TRBV7-2 and TRBJ1-3; D is unresolved. This CDR3 is 15 amino acids long. The V and J ends lost 1 base and 4 bases respectively, with 11 bases between them. Germline values: CDR1 SGHTA, CDR2 FQGNSA. CDR3 region: CASSLVVGGGNTIYF. CDR3 in DNA: TGTGCCAGCAGCTTAGTAGTCGGCGGGGGAAACACCATATATTTT. The variable domain in full, with the rest retrieved from reference TRBV7-2 and TRBJ1-3, is GAGVSQSPSNKVTEKGKDVELRCDPISGHTALYWYRQSLGQGLEFLIYFQGNSAPDKSGLPSDRFSAERTGGSVSTLTIQRTQQEDSAVYLCASSLVVGGGNTIYFGEGSWLTVV.

V and J are TRBV18 and TRBJ1-4; 11 bases are shared with TRBD1. CDR3 length: 14 residues. Germline V gene lookup returns CDR1 KGHSH and CDR2 LQKENI. V lost 5 bases to trimming and J lost 8 bases; unmatched junction nucleotides: 4. The CDR3 spells CASSRDRGSEKLFF. The CDR3 DNA reads TGTGCCAGCTCAAGGGACAGGGGGAGCGAAAAACTGTTTTTT. Filled out from reference TRBV18 and TRBJ1-4, the complete variable domain reads NAGVMQNPRHLVRRRGQEARLRCSPMKGHSHVYWYRQLPEEGLKFMVYLQKENIIDESGMPKERFSAEFPKEGPSILRIQQVVRGDSAAYFCASSRDRGSEKLFFGSGTQLSVL.

This chain uses TRBV6-1 with TRBJ2-2; weak D call: TRBD1 (5 bases). Germline CDR1 is MNHNS and CDR2 is SASEGT. Trimming stripped 4 bases from V and 8 bases from J, with 14 bases between. The length of the CDR3 is 14 residues. CDR3 amino acids: CASSVRQQQGELFF. The CDR3 nucleotides are TGTGCCAGCAGTGTGAGACAGCAACAAGGGGAGCTGTTTTTT.

The chain joins TRBV4-1 to TRBJ2-5; 9 bases fit TRBD2. This CDR3 region has 16 residues. The germline CDR1 and CDR2 sequences are MGHRA and YSYEKL. V shed 1 base and J 4 bases; nucleotides not matched to a gene: 7. The DNA for the CDR3 is TGCGCCAGCAGCCAAGTAGGCGGGGGGGCCCTAGAGACCCAGTACTTC. This gives the protein CASSQVGGGALETQYF.

The CDR3 protein is CASSWSLAGQETQYF. DNA of the CDR3: TGCGCCAGCAGCTGGTCACTAGCGGGGCAAGAGACCCAGTACTTC. The chain employs TRBV5-1 and TRBJ2-5, with 10 positions matching TRBD2. Germline CDR1 SGHRS, CDR2 YFSETQ. The CDR3 runs 15 residues. Trimming removed 3 bases from V and 2 bases from J; junction bases left unmatched: 4.

The chain has TRBV5-1 and TRBJ2-2; D assignment may be TRBD1 or TRBD2 (5 bases each). This CDR3 region has 13 residues. Trimming removed 2 bases at V and 4 bases at J, with 6 bases between. The V gene's germline CDR1 is SGHRS and CDR2 YFSETQ. CDR3 in amino acids: CASSFGTTGELFF. In DNA form, the CDR3 reads TGCGCCAGCAGCTTCGGGACCACCGGGGAGCTGTTTTTT.

V gene TRBV6-4 combines with J gene TRBJ1-3, with unresolved D. Germline V gene lookup returns CDR1 MRHNA and CDR2 SNTAGT. Trimming left V 6 bases short and J 2 bases short, with 8 bases between. This CDR3 region has 13 residues. CDR3 protein: CASSQVPGNTIYF. CDR3 nucleotides: TGTGCCAGCAGCCAAGTCCCTGGAAACACCATATATTTT.

The chain is built from TRBV28 and TRBJ1-2, with TRBD1 as a possible D gene (5 bases). Trimming took off 3 bases at V and 4 bases at J, with 9 bases between the two ends. The CDR3 sequence is 13 residues long. CDR1 is MDHEN, CDR2 SYDVKM, per germline. CDR3 protein: CASSFQGAYGYTF. The CDR3 DNA reads TGTGCCAGCAGTTTCCAGGGAGCCTATGGCTACACCTTC.

Here the CDR3 reads CASSQDPPRTGATGELFF. In DNA form, the CDR3 reads TGCGCCAGCAGCCAAGACCCCCCCCGGACAGGGGCCACCGGGGAGCTGTTTTTT. V and J are TRBV4-3 and TRBJ2-2, with 9 bases identical to TRBD1. Germline CDR1 is LGHNA and CDR2 is YSLEER. CDR3 length: 18 amino acids. The junction had 9 bases not matched to a gene; V was cut back by 0 bases and J by 4 bases.

The gene calls are TRBV6-5 and TRBJ1-4; TRBD1 aligns across 8 bases. The CDR3 totals 16 residues. J was trimmed by 4 bases and V by 3 bases; bases with no gene match: 7. The germline CDR1 and CDR2 sequences are MNHEY and SVGAGI. CDR3 loop: CASSYSGQGHNEKLFF. Here the CDR3 DNA reads TGTGCCAGCAGTTATTCTGGACAGGGCCATAATGAAAAACTGTTTTTT.

This clone appeared a few times. The chain links TRBV4-3 to TRBJ1-1, with 8 bases identical to TRBD1. CDR1 and CDR2 from the germline V gene are LGHNA and YSLEER. After removal of 4 bases from V and 3 bases from J, the junction contained 7 bases not matched to a gene. The CDR3 runs 15 residues. The CDR3 reads CASSPSKDRDTEAFF. CDR3 sequence (DNA): TGCGCCAGCAGCCCTAGCAAGGACAGGGACACTGAAGCTTTCTTT.

The chain links TRBV27 to TRBJ2-5; TRBD1 aligns across 7 bases. In germline, CDR1 is MNHEY, CDR2 SMNVEV (reference sequence). V lost 5 bases, J lost 5 bases, and 5 bases stayed unmatched. CDR3 length equals 13 residues. The CDR3 here is CASSHRGPETQYF. CDR3 nucleotide sequence: TGTGCCAGCAGTCACAGGGGTCCGGAGACCCAGTACTTC.

The rearrangement uses TRBV6-5 and TRBJ2-7; 9 bases align to TRBD1. Germline loops: CDR1 MNHEY, CDR2 SVGAGI. CDR3 length: 14 residues. Trimming cost V 7 bases and J 7 bases; bases outside gene matches: 11. In DNA, the CDR3 is TGTGCCAGCACCCTACAGGGGGCAACGGGTGAGCAGTACTTC. The encoded protein is CASTLQGATGEQYF.

The rearrangement links TRBV7-8 to TRBJ2-7; 9 bases map to TRBD2. The CDR3 sequence is 16 residues long. Germline CDR1 and CDR2: SGHVS and FQNEAQ. V gave up 5 bases and J gave up 4 bases; unmatched junction bases: 12. The CDR3 protein is CASSQRGGTSLYEQYF. In DNA form, the CDR3 reads TGTGCCAGCAGCCAGAGGGGCGGGACTAGCCTATACGAGCAGTACTTC.

Only one count was recorded for this clone. The chain couples TRBV6-5 to TRBJ1-1; D is perhaps TRBD1 (6 bases). The CDR3 runs 15 residues. Per germline, CDR1 MNHEY and CDR2 SVGAGI. V shed 6 bases and J shed 3 bases, with 17 bases lying between them. CDR3 in amino acids: CASRWSGGRDTEAFF. The CDR3 bases are TGTGCCAGCAGGTGGTCCGGGGGCCGGGACACTGAAGCTTTCTTT.